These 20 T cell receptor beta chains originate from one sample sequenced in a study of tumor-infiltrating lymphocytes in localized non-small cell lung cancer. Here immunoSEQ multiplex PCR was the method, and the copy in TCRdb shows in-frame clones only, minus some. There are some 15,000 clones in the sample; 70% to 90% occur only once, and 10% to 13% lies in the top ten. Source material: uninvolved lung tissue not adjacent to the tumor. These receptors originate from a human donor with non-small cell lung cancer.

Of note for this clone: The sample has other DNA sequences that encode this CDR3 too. The CDR3 protein is CASSTGGGQPQHF. The CDR3 DNA sequence: TGTGCCAGCAGCACAGGGGGAGGTCAGCCCCAGCATTTT. This chain joins TRBV6-5 and TRBJ1-5; 8 bases fit TRBD1. CDR1 MNHEY and CDR2 SVGAGI come from the germline V gene. The CDR3 consists of 13 residues. The V gene end was trimmed by 6 bases and the J gene end by 6 bases; junction bases not matched to a gene: 4.

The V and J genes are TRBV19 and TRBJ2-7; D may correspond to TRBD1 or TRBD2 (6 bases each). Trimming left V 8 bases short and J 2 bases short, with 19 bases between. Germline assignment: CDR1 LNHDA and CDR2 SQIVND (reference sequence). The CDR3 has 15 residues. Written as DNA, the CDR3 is TGTGCCAGTTCCCGAGGGGGGACTGATGCCTACGAGCAGTACTTC. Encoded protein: CASSRGGTDAYEQYF.

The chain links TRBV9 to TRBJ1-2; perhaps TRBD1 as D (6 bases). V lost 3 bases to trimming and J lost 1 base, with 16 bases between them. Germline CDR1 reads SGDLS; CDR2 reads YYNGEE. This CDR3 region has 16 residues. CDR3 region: CASSAIDGTINYGYTF. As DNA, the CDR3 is TGTGCCAGCAGCGCTATTGACGGGACAATTAACTATGGCTACACCTTC.

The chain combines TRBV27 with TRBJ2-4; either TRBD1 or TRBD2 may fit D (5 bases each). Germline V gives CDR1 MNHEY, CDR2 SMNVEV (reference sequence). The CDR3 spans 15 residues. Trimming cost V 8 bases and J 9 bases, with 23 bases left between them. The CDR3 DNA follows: TGTGCCAGCTCTCTGGGACCTGGCAGTGGAAGCATTCAGTACTTC. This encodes CASSLGPGSGSIQYF.

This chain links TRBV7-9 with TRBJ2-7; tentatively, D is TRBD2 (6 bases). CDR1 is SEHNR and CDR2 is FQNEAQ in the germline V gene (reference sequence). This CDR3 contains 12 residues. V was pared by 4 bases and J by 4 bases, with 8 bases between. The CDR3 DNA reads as TGTGCCAGCAGCTCAGGGACTTACGAGCAGTACTTC. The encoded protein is CASSSGTYEQYF.

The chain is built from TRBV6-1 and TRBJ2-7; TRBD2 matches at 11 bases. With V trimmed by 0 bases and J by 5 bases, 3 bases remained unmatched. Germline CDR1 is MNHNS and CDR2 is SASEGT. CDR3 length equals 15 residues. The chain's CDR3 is CASSEALAGGDEQYF. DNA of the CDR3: TGTGCCAGCAGTGAAGCGCTAGCGGGAGGTGACGAGCAGTACTTC.

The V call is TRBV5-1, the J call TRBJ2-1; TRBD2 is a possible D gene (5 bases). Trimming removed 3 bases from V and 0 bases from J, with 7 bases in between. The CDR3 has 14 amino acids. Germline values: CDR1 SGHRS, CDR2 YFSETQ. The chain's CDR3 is CASSSGSSYNEQFF. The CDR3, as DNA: TGCGCCAGCAGCTCGGGGAGCTCCTACAATGAGCAGTTCTTC.

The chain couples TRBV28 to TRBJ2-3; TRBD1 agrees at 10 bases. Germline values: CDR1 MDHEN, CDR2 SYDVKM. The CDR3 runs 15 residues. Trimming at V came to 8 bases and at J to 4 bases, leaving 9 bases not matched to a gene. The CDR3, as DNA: TGTGCCAGCGGAACGTCGGGACAGGGGTCAGATACGCAGTATTTT. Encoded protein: CASGTSGQGSDTQYF.

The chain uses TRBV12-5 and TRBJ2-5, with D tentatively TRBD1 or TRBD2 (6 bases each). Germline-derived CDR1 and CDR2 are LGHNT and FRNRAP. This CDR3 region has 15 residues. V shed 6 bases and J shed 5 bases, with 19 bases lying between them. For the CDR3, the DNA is TGTGCTAGTGGAAAGGGGGGATACGCAGGGGAGACCCAGTACTTC. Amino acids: CASGKGGYAGETQYF.

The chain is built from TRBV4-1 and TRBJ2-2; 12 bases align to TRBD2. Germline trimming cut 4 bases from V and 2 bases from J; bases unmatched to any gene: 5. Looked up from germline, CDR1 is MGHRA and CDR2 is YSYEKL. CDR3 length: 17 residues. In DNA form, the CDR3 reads TGCGCCAGCAGCCGTCTAGCGGGAGGGCCAAACACCGGGGAGCTGTTTTTT. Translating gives CASSRLAGGPNTGELFF.

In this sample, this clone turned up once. CDR3 residues: CASSLGSGIEQYF. The CDR3 DNA reads TGTGCCAGCAGCTTGGGTAGCGGGATCGAGCAGTACTTC. The rearrangement uses TRBV5-4 and TRBJ2-7; 8 bases align to TRBD2. Per germline, CDR1 SGHNT and CDR2 YYREEE (reference sequence). The ends lost 0 bases at V and 6 bases at J; junction bases unmatched: 2. The CDR3 runs to 13 residues. Using reference TRBV5-4 and TRBJ2-7 for the parts outside the CDR3, the full variable domain is ETGVTQSPTHLIKTRGQQVTLRCSSQSGHNTVSWYQQALGQGPQFIFQYYREEENGRGNFPPRFSGLQFPNYSSELNVNALELDDSALYLCASSLGSGIEQYFGPGTRLTVT.

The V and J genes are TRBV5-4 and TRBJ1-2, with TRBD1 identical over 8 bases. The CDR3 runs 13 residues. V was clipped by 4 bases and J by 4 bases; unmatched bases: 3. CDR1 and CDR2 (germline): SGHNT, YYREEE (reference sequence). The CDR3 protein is CASSLGTGYGYTF. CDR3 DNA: TGTGCCAGCAGCCTGGGGACAGGCTATGGCTACACCTTC.

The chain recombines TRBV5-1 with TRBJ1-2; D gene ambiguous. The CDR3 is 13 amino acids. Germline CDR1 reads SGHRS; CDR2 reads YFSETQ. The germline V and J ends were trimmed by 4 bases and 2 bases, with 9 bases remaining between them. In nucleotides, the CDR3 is TGCGCCAGCAGCAGTAGCCCCAACTATGGCTACACCTTC. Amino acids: CASSSSPNYGYTF.

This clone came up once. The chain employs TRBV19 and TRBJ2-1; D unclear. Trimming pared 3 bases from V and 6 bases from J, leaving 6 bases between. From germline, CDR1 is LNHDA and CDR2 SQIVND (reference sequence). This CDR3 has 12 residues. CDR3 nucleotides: TGTGCCAGTAGTATGATCGCCAATGAGCAGTTCTTC. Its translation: CASSMIANEQFF.

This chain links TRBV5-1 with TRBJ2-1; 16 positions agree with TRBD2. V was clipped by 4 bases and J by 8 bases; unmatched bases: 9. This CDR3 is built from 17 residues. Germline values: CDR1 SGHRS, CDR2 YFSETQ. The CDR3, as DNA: TGCGCCAGCAGCCTGGGACTAGCGGGAGGGCCTGTGGATGAGCAGTTCTTC. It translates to CASSLGLAGGPVDEQFF.

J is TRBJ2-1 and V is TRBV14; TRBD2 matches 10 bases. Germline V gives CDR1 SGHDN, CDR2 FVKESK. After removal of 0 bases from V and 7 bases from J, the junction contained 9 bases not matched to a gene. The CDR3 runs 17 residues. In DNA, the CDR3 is TGTGCCAGCAGCCAAGATCGGCTAGCGGGAGCGGGAAATGAGCAGTTCTTC. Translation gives CASSQDRLAGAGNEQFF. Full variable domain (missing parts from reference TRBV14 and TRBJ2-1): EAGVTQFPSHSVIEKGQTVTLRCDPISGHDNLYWYRRVMGKEIKFLLHFVKESKQDESGMPNNRFLAERTGGTYSTLKVQPAELEDSGVYFCASSQDRLAGAGNEQFFGPGTRLTVL.

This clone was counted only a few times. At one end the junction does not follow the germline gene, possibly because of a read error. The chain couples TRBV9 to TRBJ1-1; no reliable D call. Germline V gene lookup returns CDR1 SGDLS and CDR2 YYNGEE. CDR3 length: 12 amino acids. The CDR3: CASSALKTEAFF. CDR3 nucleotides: TGTGCCAGCAGCGCCCTGAAGACTGAAGCTTTCTTT.

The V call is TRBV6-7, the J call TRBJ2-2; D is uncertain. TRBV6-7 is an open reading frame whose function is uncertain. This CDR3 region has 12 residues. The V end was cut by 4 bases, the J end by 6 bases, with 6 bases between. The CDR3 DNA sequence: TGTGCCAGCAGTTTCGCCGCCGGGGAGCTGTTTTTT. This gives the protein CASSFAAGELFF.

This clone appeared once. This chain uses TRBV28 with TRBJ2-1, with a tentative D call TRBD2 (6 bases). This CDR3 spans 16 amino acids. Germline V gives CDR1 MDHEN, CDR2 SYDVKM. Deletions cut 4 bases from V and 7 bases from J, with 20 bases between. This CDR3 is CASSYTGLLSYNEQFF. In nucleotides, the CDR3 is TGTGCCAGCAGTTATACGGGACTGCTCTCGTATAATGAGCAGTTCTTC.

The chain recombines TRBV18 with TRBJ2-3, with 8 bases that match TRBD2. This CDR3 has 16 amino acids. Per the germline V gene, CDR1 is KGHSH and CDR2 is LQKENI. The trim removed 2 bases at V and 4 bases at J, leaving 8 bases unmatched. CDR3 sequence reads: CASSPRATAGADTQYF. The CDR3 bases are TGTGCCAGCTCACCAAGGGCCACAGCGGGAGCAGATACGCAGTATTTT. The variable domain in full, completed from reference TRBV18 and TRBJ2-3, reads NAGVMQNPRHLVRRRGQEARLRCSPMKGHSHVYWYRQLPEEGLKFMVYLQKENIIDESGMPKERFSAEFPKEGPSILRIQQVVRGDSAAYFCASSPRATAGADTQYFGPGTRLTVL.